Sequencing of this T cell receptor (beta chain) was carried out in a study of PD-1 blockade in classical Hodgkin lymphoma. Time point meaning: cycle 4 day 1 (C4D1), after about 6 weeks of nivolumab. All trial patients relapsed after autologous stem cell transplantation. General study results and limits: Complete responders matched newly diagnosed patients in baseline diversity. Repertoires differed for reasons still undefined, possibly disease activity or prior therapy. It was reported that newly diagnosed patients had less baseline TCR diversity than healthy donors.

Details on this clone: Its target is not known.

The germline CDR1 and CDR2 sequences are SEHNR and FQNEAQ (reference sequence). This CDR3 is 14 amino acids long. V was clipped by 6 bases and J by 0 bases; unmatched bases: 4. The method was immunoSEQ multiplex PCR; TCRdb's version includes in-frame clones alone and lacks a portion of them. This sample has about 90,000 clones, with approximately 90% found just once. The sample was peripheral blood mononuclear cells (PBMCs), taken before the fourth cycle of nivolumab. The TCR was taken from a human donor with classical Hodgkin lymphoma. The gene calls are TRBV7-9 and TRBJ2-7, with 8 bases identical to TRBD1. As DNA, the CDR3 is TGTGCCAGCAGATCAGGGGGCAGCTCCTACGAGCAGTACTTC. Encoded protein: CASRSGGSSYEQYF.